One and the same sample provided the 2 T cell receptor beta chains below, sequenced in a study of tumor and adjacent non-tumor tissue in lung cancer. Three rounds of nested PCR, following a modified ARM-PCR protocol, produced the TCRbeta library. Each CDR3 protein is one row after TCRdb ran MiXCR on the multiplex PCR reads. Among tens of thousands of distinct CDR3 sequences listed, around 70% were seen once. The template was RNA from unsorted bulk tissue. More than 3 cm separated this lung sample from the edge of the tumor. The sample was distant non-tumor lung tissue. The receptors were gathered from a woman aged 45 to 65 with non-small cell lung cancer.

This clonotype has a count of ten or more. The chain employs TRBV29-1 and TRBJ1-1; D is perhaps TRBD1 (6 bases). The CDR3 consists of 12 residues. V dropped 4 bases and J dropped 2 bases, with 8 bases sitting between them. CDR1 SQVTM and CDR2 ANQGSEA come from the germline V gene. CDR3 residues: CSVVRGNTEAFF. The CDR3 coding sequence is TGCAGCGTTGTCAGGGGAAACACTGAAGCTTTCTTT.

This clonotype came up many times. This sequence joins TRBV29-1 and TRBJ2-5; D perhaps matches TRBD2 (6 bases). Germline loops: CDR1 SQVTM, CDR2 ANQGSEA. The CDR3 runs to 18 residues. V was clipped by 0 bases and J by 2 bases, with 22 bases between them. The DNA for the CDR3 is TGCAGCGTTGAAGATGTCAGGGCGGGACTCCTTTTTCAAGAGACCCAGTACTTC. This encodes CSVEDVRAGLLFQETQYF.